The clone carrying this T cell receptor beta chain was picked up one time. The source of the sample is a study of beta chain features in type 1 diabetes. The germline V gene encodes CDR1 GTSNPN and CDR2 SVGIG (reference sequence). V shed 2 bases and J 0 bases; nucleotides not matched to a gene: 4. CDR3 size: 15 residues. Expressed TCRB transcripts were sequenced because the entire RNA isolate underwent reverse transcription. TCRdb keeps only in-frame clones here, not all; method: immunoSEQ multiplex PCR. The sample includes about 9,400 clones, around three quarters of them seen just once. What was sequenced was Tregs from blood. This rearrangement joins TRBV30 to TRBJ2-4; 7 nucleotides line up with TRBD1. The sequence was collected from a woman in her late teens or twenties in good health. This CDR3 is CAWSWTGLAKNIQYF. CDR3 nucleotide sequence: TGTGCCTGGAGTTGGACAGGATTAGCCAAAAACATTCAGTACTTC.